This T cell receptor (beta chain) was recovered during a study of blood T cell repertoires in COVID-19. In the authors' methods: Reference gene primers were amplified, and this amplification served to estimate nucleated cell counts. This table comes from immunoSEQ multiplex PCR, and its TCRdb copy is limited to in-frame clones, with some not included. V and J calls and clone size are those listed in that table; D and trimming were worked out from the DNA. The sample records about 140,000 clones, 70% to 85% being singletons. Per the germline V gene, CDR1 is LNHDA and CDR2 is SQIVND (reference sequence). The V end was cut by 10 bases, the J end by 1 base, with 16 bases between. This CDR3 spans 15 amino acids.

V gene TRBV19 combines with J gene TRBJ2-2; a possible D gene is TRBD1 (6 bases). Sequences were obtained from peripheral blood. The sequence derives from a man aged 55 to 70 with acute or convalescent COVID-19. CDR3 DNA: TGTGCCACTATAAGGGGGTCACTGAACACCGGGGAGCTGTTTTTT. It specifies CATIRGSLNTGELFF.